This TCR beta chain derives from a study of CD8 T cells in Susac syndrome. Study-wide points: The study admitted that it had a relatively small number of individuals in its TCR sequencing and HLA analysis.

CD8+ and CD4+ T cells from blood underwent TCR beta sequencing, which was carried out in a high-throughput format. While CD8+ and CD4+ T cells were isolated negatively, TEMRA cells were enriched by FACS. A word on this clonotype: Its antigen remains unknown. One end of the junction varies from germline; a read error may be responsible.

The CDR3 length is 13 residues. Germline V gene sequence: CDR1 SEHNR, CDR2 FQNEAQ (reference sequence). An amount of RNA that ranged from about 0.45 to 1 ug was reverse transcribed with random hexamers. The immunoSEQ assay covered 54 Vbeta and 13 Jbeta segments for CDR3. Using its own MiXCR run on the immunoSEQ multiplex PCR reads, TCRdb lists one record per CDR3 protein. Here the sample spans approximately 170,000 distinct CDR3 sequences, under 95% being singletons. Sequenced material: CD4+ T cells from PBMCs. The receptor's source is a human donor in good health. The rearrangement links TRBV7-9 to TRBJ2-4; 10 bases map to TRBD1. Here the CDR3 DNA reads TGTGCCAGCAGCTTGACAGGGGGCCGGGTACAGAGCTTC. As protein: CASSLTGGRVQSF. The entire variable domain, with the rest obtained from reference TRBV7-9 and TRBJ2-4, is as follows: DTGVSQNPRHKITKRGQNVTFRCDPISEHNRLYWYRQTLGQGPEFLTYFQNEAQLEKSRLLSDRFSAERPKGSFSTLEIQRTEQGDSAMYLCASSLTGGRVQSFGAGTRLSVL.